The 6 T cell receptor beta chains presented below share a single source sample, sequenced in a study of control samples from healthy donors and cancer patients. Data came from immunoSEQ multiplex PCR; TCRdb stores just in-frame clones and leaves some out. The table lists about 130,000 clones, more than 80% of them singletons. Input material: blood. The receptors stem from a man between 18 and 35 years old in good health.

With regard to this clone: The junction departs from the called germline gene at one end, perhaps through a read error. The gene calls are TRBV6-2 or TRBV6-3 and TRBJ2-1; D perhaps matches TRBD2 (5 bases). This CDR3 has 11 residues. Per the germline V gene, CDR1 is MNHEY and CDR2 is SVGEGT. The CDR3 coding sequence is TGTGCCAGCAGTTACGGACTGCTCCCAGTCTTC. Translated: CASSYGLLPVF.

The CDR3 nucleotides are TGTGCCAGCAGCTTAGAAGGGGGCAACGCCTACGAGCAGTACTTC. It translates to CASSLEGGNAYEQYF. This chain connects TRBV7-6 to TRBJ2-7; the match to TRBD1 covers 7 bases. The CDR3 extends over 15 amino acids. Germline V gives CDR1 SGHVS, CDR2 FNYEAQ. J gave up 2 bases and V 1 base, and 5 bases lay outside the gene matches.

The chain employs TRBV20-1 and TRBJ1-1, with TRBD1 identical over 7 bases. Trimming cost V 3 bases and J 1 base; bases outside gene matches: 2. Germline V gene sequence: CDR1 DFQATT, CDR2 SNEGSKA (reference sequence). CDR3 length: 13 residues. For the CDR3, the DNA is TGCAGTGCTAGTGGGACAGCGAACACTGAAGCTTTCTTT. Translating it yields CSASGTANTEAFF.

The V gene is TRBV23-1, the J gene TRBJ2-5, with D unclear. TRBV23-1 is flagged as an ORF with uncertain function. V was trimmed by 1 base and J by 5 bases, leaving 14 bases between them. The CDR3 contains 15 residues. Here the CDR3 reads CASSQWMPLGETQYF. CDR3 DNA: TGCGCCAGCAGTCAATGGATGCCATTGGGCGAGACCCAGTACTTC.

This sequence joins TRBV7-8 and TRBJ2-1; D is uncertain. CDR1 is SGHVS, CDR2 FQNEAQ, per germline. The ends were cut back, 6 bases at V and 8 bases at J, with 5 bases in the middle. The CDR3 is made up of 10 amino acids. CDR3 residues: CASSLDEQFF. For the CDR3, the DNA is TGTGCCAGCAGTCTTGATGAGCAGTTCTTC.

The rearrangement uses TRBV6-1 and TRBJ1-5; D gene ambiguous. Trimming cost V 2 bases and J 1 base, with 15 bases left between them. Germline lookup yields CDR1 MNHNS and CDR2 SASEGT. This CDR3 comprises 17 residues. As DNA, the CDR3 is TGTGCCAGCAGTGAAATGAGCGGAGGATCCAGCAATCAGCCCCAGCATTTT. Translating gives CASSEMSGGSSNQPQHF.